This T cell receptor beta chain was sequenced in a study of T cell repertoires in cytomegalovirus infection. As for the study in general: Matching HLA type, along with CMV infection, was indicated by public TCR beta signatures. Broader study findings: Carriers of CMV plus the relevant HLA were identified by cumulative public TCR beta family frequency. Ex vivo responses were dominated by HLA-C-restricted CMV-specific TCR beta clonotypes.

Each CDR3 protein gets one entry after TCRdb re-called the reads with MiXCR. The table records some 700,000 distinct CDR3 sequences, around a third of them present only once. The CDR3 has 16 amino acids. CDR1 and CDR2 from the germline V gene are DFQATT and SNEGSKA (reference sequence). V gave up 0 bases and J gave up 3 bases; unmatched junction bases: 6. Comment on this clonotype: Antigen specificity is unknown.

The genes are TRBV20-1 and TRBJ1-5, with TRBD1 matching over 9 bases. The sample was cultured PBMCs, taken from culture after CMV antigen stimulation. This sequence originates from a human donor in good health (CMV status not recorded). Some clones in this sample may be carry-over from other donors' samples. CDR3 in DNA: TGCAGTGCTAGAGAGGGGACAGGGTGGGACAATCAGCCCCAGCATTTT. This encodes CSAREGTGWDNQPQHF.